This TCR beta chain was profiled in a study of blood T cell repertoires in COVID-19. For the study at large: PBMCs, B-cell-depleted T cells, or T cells were the source of the cDNA or gDNA that made up the material.

Trimming removed 4 bases from V and 2 bases from J, with 9 bases in between. This CDR3 has 14 residues. CDR1 KGHDR and CDR2 SFDVKD come from the germline V gene. Authors' methods: Using reference gene primer amplification, nucleated cell counts were estimated. Only in-frame clones appear in the TCRdb table, and some are missing; sequencing was by immunoSEQ multiplex PCR. The V and J calls and clone size were taken over from that table, and D and trimming were inferred from the DNA. The sample contains about 230,000 clones, roughly four fifths of which appear only once. The chain joins TRBV24-1 to TRBJ2-3; maybe TRBD1 (5 bases). Sequenced material: peripheral blood. The origin of this receptor is a woman aged 50 to 60 with acute or convalescent COVID-19. Here the CDR3 reads CATSDTDITDTQYF. Here the CDR3 DNA reads TGTGCCACCAGTGACACGGACATCACAGATACGCAGTATTTT.